This TCR beta chain comes out of a study of identical twins. Study-wide results and caveats: Out-of-frame beta sequences exhibited a weaker degree of excess twin sharing. Low generation-probability sequences were in excess among twin-shared out-of-frame alpha sequences.

Healthy Caucasians were all of the donors. As concerns this clonotype: No antigen is known for it.

A universal primer site was created by template switching, with the cDNA bearing unique molecular identifiers. TCRdb redid the calling of the 5' RACE reads with MiXCR, one entry per CDR3 protein. The table includes more than 350,000 distinct CDR3 sequences, around 9% detected once. Germline V CDR1 and CDR2: MNHEY, SVGEGT. This CDR3 is 19 amino acids long. The ends lost 2 bases at V and 3 bases at J; junction bases unmatched: 19. The rearrangement links TRBV6-2 or TRBV6-3 to TRBJ2-7; 7 positions agree with TRBD1. Material: naive T cells sorted from blood. This receptor was identified in a woman aged 50 to 65 in good health. The CDR3 nucleotides are TGTGCCAGCAGTTACGGCGTTCCGGGACAGTTGAGGGGAATCTACGAGCAGTACTTC. Amino acids: CASSYGVPGQLRGIYEQYF.